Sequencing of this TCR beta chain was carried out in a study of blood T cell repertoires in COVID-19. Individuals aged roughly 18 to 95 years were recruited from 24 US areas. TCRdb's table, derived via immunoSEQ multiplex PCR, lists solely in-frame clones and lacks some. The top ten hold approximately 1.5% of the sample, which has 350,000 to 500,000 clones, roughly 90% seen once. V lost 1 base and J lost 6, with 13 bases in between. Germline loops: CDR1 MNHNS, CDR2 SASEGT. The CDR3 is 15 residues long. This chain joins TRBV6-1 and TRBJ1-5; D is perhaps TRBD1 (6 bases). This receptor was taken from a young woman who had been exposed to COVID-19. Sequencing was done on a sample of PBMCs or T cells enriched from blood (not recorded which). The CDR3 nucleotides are TGTGCCAGCAGTGAAGGAGGGGGTGAGGGTCAGCCCCAGCATTTT. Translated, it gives CASSEGGGEGQPQHF.